This TCR beta chain is from a study of regulatory T cells in long-lasting Graves disease. Study outcomes and limitations: TRBV28 was favored in persistent disease, as were TRBJ1-2 and TRBJ2-5. Newly diagnosed patients shared 1,000 or so public clonotypes; persistent patients shared a few thousand. TCR diversity in persistent Graves' patients was below that of newly diagnosed ones.

The CDR3 consists of 15 residues. The V gene's germline CDR1 is DFQATT and CDR2 SNEGSKA (reference sequence). V trimming: 7 bases; J trimming: 6 bases; junction bases outside the gene matches: 11. The time point denotes: persistent/refractory GD, antithyroid drugs over 5 years with positive TRAb. From RNA extracted from PBMCs, the TCR library was made. Staff took about 9 milliliters of peripheral blood and put it into EDTA tubes. This clonotype has just a few counts. Its antigen is not known. Libraries of TCR beta came from iRepertoire HTBI primers plus Arm-PCR of CDR3 regions. One entry per CDR3 protein results from TCRdb running MiXCR on the multiplex PCR reads. Here the sample spans over 450,000 distinct CDR3 sequences, about 22% being singletons.

The specimen comprised peripheral blood mononuclear cells (PBMCs), sampled when the disease was refractory, from a patient treated with antithyroid drugs. The clonotype originates from a female donor with Graves disease. This chain connects TRBV20-1 to TRBJ2-2, with TRBD1 matching 10 bases. The CDR3 spells CSGYPGTGVPGELFF. Written as DNA, the CDR3 is TGCAGTGGGTACCCCGGGACAGGGGTTCCCGGGGAGCTGTTTTTT.